This TCR beta chain was recovered during a study of OX40 agonist ivuxolimab in advanced cancers. Study conclusions and caveats: It was not determined which antigens were specifically recognized by the peripheral T cells that had undergone clonal expansion.

Assay: immunoSEQ multiplex PCR; the TCRdb copy retains only in-frame clones and omits some. The sample has roughly 35,000 clones, approximately 82% seen once. The CDR3 extends over 17 amino acids. Germline CDR1 MGHRA, CDR2 YSYEKL. V dropped 0 bases and J dropped 0 bases, with 9 bases sitting between them. Autoimmune disease history or systemic immunosuppression barred patients. This clone has more than one count but fewer than ten. Its specificity is unknown. This chain uses TRBV4-1 with TRBJ1-6, with unresolved D. The sample here was CD4+ or CD8+ T cells sorted from blood, taken in a trial of the OX40 agonist ivuxolimab. The clonotype was recovered from an adult with an advanced solid tumor such as melanoma, head and neck, liver or kidney cancer. The CDR3 region has the DNA TGCGCCAGCAGCCAAGATCTGGCGGTCTCCTATAATTCACCCCTCCACTTT. It is translated as CASSQDLAVSYNSPLHF.